This T cell receptor beta chain was obtained from a study of blood T cell repertoires in COVID-19. Study-level information: The cDNA or gDNA used as material had been derived from T cells, B-cell-depleted T cells, or PBMCs.

Per the original methods: Amplification with reference gene primers provided the estimates of nucleated cell counts. Only in-frame clones appear in the TCRdb table, and some are missing; sequencing was by immunoSEQ multiplex PCR. That table supplies the V and J calls and clone size; D and trimming were determined from the DNA. The table records about 400,000 clones, approximately 89% of them present only once. The cohort comprised adults aged 18 to 89 years residing in around 25 US areas. Germline values: CDR1 LNHDA, CDR2 SQIVND (reference sequence). With 2 bases removed from V and 4 bases from J, the gap between germline ends came to 11 bases. There are 14 residues in the CDR3.

The specimen was PBMCs or T cells enriched from blood (not recorded which). This rearrangement joins TRBV19 to TRBJ1-2; a possible D gene is TRBD1 (5 bases). The sequence was obtained from a man aged 35 to 55 in a cohort exposed to, infected with or recovered from COVID-19 (not recorded which). In nucleotides, the CDR3 is TGTGCCAGTAGTATACCGGGACTGCGCTATGGCTACACCTTC. Encoded protein: CASSIPGLRYGYTF. The entire variable domain, with the rest obtained from reference TRBV19 and TRBJ1-2, is as follows: DGGITQSPKYLFRKEGQNVTLSCEQNLNHDAMYWYRQDPGQGLRLIYYSQIVNDFQKGDIAEGYSVSREKKESFPLTVTSAQKNPTAFYLCASSIPGLRYGYTFGSGTRLTVV.